These 6 T cell receptor beta chains were sequenced from one sample in a study of shared clonotypes between healthy human individuals. Sequencing was performed with immunoSEQ multiplex PCR; in TCRdb, only in-frame clones are kept and a portion is missing. The sample records about 520,000 clones, roughly 80% being singletons. What was sequenced was PBMCs. These receptors originate from a woman between 40 and 55 years old in good health. Some clones in this sample may be carry-over from other donors' samples.

The rearrangement joins TRBV19 to TRBJ2-1; 7 nucleotides agree with TRBD2. This CDR3 comprises 15 residues. Germline values: CDR1 LNHDA, CDR2 SQIVND (reference sequence). Losses at the gene ends were 3 bases for V and 3 bases for J; bases not matched to a gene: 5. As DNA, the CDR3 is TGTGCCAGTAGTATGGGCGGGAGTATCTACAATGAGCAGTTCTTC. This sequence encodes CASSMGGSIYNEQFF. Combining the CDR3 with reference TRBV19 and TRBJ2-1 gives the whole variable domain DGGITQSPKYLFRKEGQNVTLSCEQNLNHDAMYWYRQDPGQGLRLIYYSQIVNDFQKGDIAEGYSVSREKKESFPLTVTSAQKNPTAFYLCASSMGGSIYNEQFFGPGTRLTVL.

The chain links TRBV28 to TRBJ1-1, with D possibly matching TRBD1 (6 bases). This CDR3 is built from 12 residues. The germline gives CDR1 MDHEN, CDR2 SYDVKM. The ends were cut back, 5 bases at V and 8 bases at J, with 12 bases in the middle. The CDR3 DNA follows: TGTGCCAGCAGTCCTAGACAGGAGGAAGCTTTCTTT. Residues: CASSPRQEEAFF.

On this clone: A far larger clone lies a single base away; this is likely a read error. The rearrangement uses TRBV5-1 and TRBJ2-7; possible D gene TRBD1, 6 bases. This CDR3 is 14 amino acids long. The germline V gene has CDR1 SGHRS and CDR2 YFSETQ. CDR3 DNA sequence: TGCACCAGCAGCCGACAGACAGGCGCCTACGAGCAGTACTTC. It codes for CTSSRQTGAYEQYF.

This clone has just a few counts. It may be a read error: a sequence one base away is much more abundant. Within the sample, other DNA sequences also encode this same CDR3. The CDR3 sequence: CSVRERGNYEQYF. For the CDR3, the DNA is TGCAGTGTTCGCGAACGTGGGAACTACGAGCAGTACTTC. The V and J genes are TRBV29-1 and TRBJ2-7; no definite D call. This CDR3 has 13 residues. Germline CDR1 SQVTM, CDR2 ANQGSEA.

V gene TRBV28 combines with J gene TRBJ1-2, with TRBD1 as a possible D gene (5 bases). Germline CDR1 reads MDHEN; CDR2 reads SYDVKM. Trimming shortened V by 8 bases and J by 4 bases, and 17 bases separated the two germline ends. The length of the CDR3 is 14 residues. The CDR3 spells CASVRGRQGYGYTF. In nucleotides, the CDR3 is TGTGCCAGCGTACGGGGGAGGCAAGGCTATGGCTACACCTTC.

V and J are TRBV11-3 and TRBJ2-2, with D unclear. The CDR3 covers 15 residues. V was shortened by 1 base and J by 0 bases, with 6 bases between the two germline ends. Germline-derived CDR1 and CDR2 are SGHNT and YENEEA. The CDR3 is CASSLAPTNTGELFF. CDR3 bases: TGTGCCAGCAGCTTAGCACCGACGAACACCGGGGAGCTGTTTTTT. Supplemented by reference TRBV11-3 and TRBJ2-2, the full variable domain reads EAGVVQSPRYKIIEKKQPVAFWCNPISGHNTLYWYLQNLGQGPELLIRYENEEAVDDSQLPKDRFSAERLKGVDSTLKIQPAELGDSAVYLCASSLAPTNTGELFFGEGSRLTVL.